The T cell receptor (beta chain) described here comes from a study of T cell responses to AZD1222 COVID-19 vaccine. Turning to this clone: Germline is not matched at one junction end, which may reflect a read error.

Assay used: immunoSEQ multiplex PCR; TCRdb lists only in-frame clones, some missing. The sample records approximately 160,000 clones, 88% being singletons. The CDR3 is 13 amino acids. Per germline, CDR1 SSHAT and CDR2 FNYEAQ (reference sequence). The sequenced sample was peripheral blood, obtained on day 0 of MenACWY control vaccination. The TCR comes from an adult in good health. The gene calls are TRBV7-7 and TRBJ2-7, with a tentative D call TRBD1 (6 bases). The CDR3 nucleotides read TGTGCTAGCAGCGAATACCAGGGGTACGAGCAGTACTTC. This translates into CASSEYQGYEQYF.